Below, one T cell receptor beta chain is given with its context. Measured with immunoSEQ multiplex PCR; TCRdb has only the in-frame clones, and not every one. The table has around 300,000 clones, about 90% seen once. This entry is derived from a study of Ad26.COV2.S vaccination and SARS-CoV-2 variants. Study details: Into the muscle, Ad26.COV2.S was dosed once or twice, 56 days apart.

Treatment: roughly 19 received Ad26.COV2.S at low or high dose, single or two shots; 5 received placebo; per-sample allocation not given. The study sampled participants on day 63 after the first vaccine or placebo injection. The TCR originated in a person between 18 and 60 years old who received the Ad26.COV2.S COVID-19 vaccine or a placebo. This material consisted of peripheral blood, taken in a trial of Ad26.COV2.S vaccine versus placebo.

The CDR3 sequence is CASTYGDLTWGYTF. CDR3 DNA sequence: TGTGCCAGCACCTACGGGGACCTCACGTGGGGCTACACCTTC. V usage is TRBV21-1 and J usage is TRBJ1-2. TRBV21-1 is reported as a pseudogene. This CDR3 contains 14 residues.